Below are 6 T cell receptor beta chains sequenced from a single sample in a study of blood T cell repertoires in COVID-19. The assay was immunoSEQ multiplex PCR, and TCRdb's table has in-frame clones only and misses some. The sample carries roughly 360,000 clones, around 86% recorded once. The sample taken for sequencing was PBMCs or T cells enriched from blood (not recorded which). All receptors derive from a woman between 45 and 65 years old who had recovered from COVID-19.

The chain is built from TRBV4-3 and TRBJ1-1; D perhaps matches TRBD1 (6 bases). This CDR3 contains 16 residues. Between the trimmed V and J ends, which lost 1 base and 8 bases, there was a span of 20 bases. Germline loops: CDR1 LGHNA, CDR2 YSLEER. This CDR3 reads CASSQAGGDKIPEAFF. DNA of the CDR3: TGCGCCAGCAGCCAAGCCGGGGGGGACAAAATACCCGAAGCTTTCTTT.

The gene calls are TRBV7-6 and TRBJ1-3; no definite D call. V was cut by 1 base and J by 3 bases, with 13 bases left in between. The V gene's germline CDR1 is SGHVS and CDR2 FNYEAQ. The CDR3 is 16 amino acids. The CDR3 loop reads CASSLVQATNGNTIYF. The CDR3 nucleotides read TGTGCCAGCAGCTTAGTCCAGGCCACGAATGGAAACACCATATATTTT.

The chain combines TRBV7-2 with TRBJ1-5; D gene unclear. Germline loops: CDR1 SGHTA, CDR2 FQGNSA. The CDR3 sequence is 15 residues long. V was shortened by 0 bases and J by 4 bases, with 10 bases between the two germline ends. The CDR3, as DNA: TGTGCCAGCAGCTTAGCGCATGGAGGTAATCAGCCCCAGCATTTT. Protein sequence: CASSLAHGGNQPQHF.

The gene calls are TRBV19 and TRBJ2-5, with 9 bases that match TRBD1. The germline V gene encodes CDR1 LNHDA and CDR2 SQIVND (reference sequence). V was clipped by 3 bases and J by 5 bases; unmatched bases: 7. The CDR3 has 15 residues. The CDR3 loop reads CASSIGTGKTETQYF. The CDR3 bases are TGTGCCAGTAGTATCGGGACAGGGAAGACGGAGACCCAGTACTTC. Supplemented by reference TRBV19 and TRBJ2-5, the full variable domain reads DGGITQSPKYLFRKEGQNVTLSCEQNLNHDAMYWYRQDPGQGLRLIYYSQIVNDFQKGDIAEGYSVSREKKESFPLTVTSAQKNPTAFYLCASSIGTGKTETQYFGPGTRLLVL.

This clone was found a few times. DNA of the CDR3: TGTGCCACCAGCAGAGAGGCTCTCTATGGCTACACCTTC. Residues: CATSREALYGYTF. The V gene is TRBV15, the J gene TRBJ1-2; D is unclear. CDR3 size: 13 residues. Trimming took off 0 bases at V and 4 bases at J, with 6 bases between the two ends. The germline V gene has CDR1 LNHNV and CDR2 YYDKDF (reference sequence).

This chain connects TRBV5-1 to TRBJ1-1; 7 nucleotides match TRBD1. The CDR3 length is 13 residues. Germline V gene lookup returns CDR1 SGHRS and CDR2 YFSETQ. V lost 0 bases, J lost 5 bases, and 1 base stayed unmatched. In DNA, the CDR3 is TGCGCCAGCAGCTTGGCACAGGGGACTGAAGCTTTCTTT. Residues: CASSLAQGTEAFF.